One sample yielded the 14 T cell receptor beta chains listed below, sequenced in a study of shared clonotypes between healthy human individuals. Sequenced by immunoSEQ multiplex PCR; TCRdb stores in-frame clones only, minus some. The sample holds roughly 2.2 million clones, more than 80% seen once. Specimen: naive CD4+ T cells from PBMCs. Subset defined: CD45RA+ positively selected. Receptors originate from a man aged 18 to 30 in good health. Some clones in this sample may be carry-over from other donors' samples.

V usage is TRBV28 and J usage is TRBJ1-5; D perhaps matches TRBD1 (6 bases). Germline assignment: CDR1 MDHEN and CDR2 SYDVKM. The CDR3 has 15 amino acids. V lost 6 bases and J lost 3, with 15 bases in between. The CDR3 sequence is CASSPGQNNNQPQHF. The CDR3 nucleotides are TGTGCCAGCAGCCCCGGACAGAACAACAATCAGCCCCAGCATTTT.

The CDR3 DNA sequence: TGTGCCAGCAGCTTAGAGCGGGCCAAGGGCTACGAGCAGTACTTC. Translation gives CASSLERAKGYEQYF. The J gene is TRBJ2-7, the V gene TRBV7-9, with D possibly matching TRBD2 (6 bases). The CDR3 loop spans 15 amino acids. V was shortened by 1 base and J by 3 bases, with 13 bases between the two germline ends. Germline V CDR1 and CDR2: SEHNR, FQNEAQ (reference sequence).

On this clone itself: One end of the junction does not line up with germline, which may come from a read error. The chain carries TRBV7-8 and TRBJ2-6; perhaps D is TRBD1 or TRBD2 (6 bases each). The CDR3 length is 17 residues. CDR1 is SGHVS, CDR2 FQNEAQ, per germline. The CDR3 here is CSGAGRETKTGANVLTF. The CDR3, as DNA: TGCTCAGGGGCGGGTCGGGAGACAAAGACTGGGGCCAACGTCCTGACTTTC.

This rearrangement joins TRBV18 to TRBJ1-2; unclear D gene. The CDR3 contains 16 residues. The germline V gene encodes CDR1 KGHSH and CDR2 LQKENI. The V and J ends lost 2 bases and 4 bases respectively, with 17 bases between them. CDR3 DNA: TGTGCCAGCTCACCAAGTAGGCACAGCGGTTTCTATGGCTACACCTTC. As protein: CASSPSRHSGFYGYTF.

The chain links TRBV4-3 to TRBJ1-2; D is perhaps TRBD1 (5 bases). Germline values: CDR1 LGHNA, CDR2 YSLEER. V dropped 0 bases and J dropped 0 bases, with 11 bases sitting between them. This CDR3 is built from 16 residues. The CDR3 DNA follows: TGCGCCAGCAGCCAAGATAACAGGAAACCTAACTATGGCTACACCTTC. Translating it yields CASSQDNRKPNYGYTF.

The J gene is TRBJ2-7, the V gene TRBV7-2, with no clear D. Trimming took 0 bases from V and 5 from J, leaving 14 bases between them. The CDR3 has 15 residues. Germline CDR1 and CDR2: SGHTA and FQGNSA. Here the CDR3 reads CASSLAVTEPHEQYF. The CDR3 nucleotides read TGTGCCAGCAGCTTAGCGGTGACCGAGCCCCACGAGCAGTACTTC.

The chain couples TRBV28 to TRBJ1-5; 8 nucleotides match TRBD1. V shed 6 bases and J 5 bases; nucleotides not matched to a gene: 3. Germline CDR1 MDHEN, CDR2 SYDVKM. The CDR3 is made up of 13 amino acids. CDR3 sequence reads: CASRDRVDQPQHF. The CDR3 DNA follows: TGTGCCAGCAGGGACAGGGTGGATCAGCCCCAGCATTTT.

The chain carries TRBV4-1 and TRBJ2-3; 7 nucleotides agree with TRBD1. The CDR3 loop spans 15 amino acids. J lost 1 base, V lost 3 bases, and 4 bases had no gene match. Germline lookup yields CDR1 MGHRA and CDR2 YSYEKL. The CDR3: CASSQTGQGTDTQYF. The CDR3 nucleotides read TGCGCCAGCAGCCAGACAGGACAGGGCACAGATACGCAGTATTTT.

Worth noting for this clone: Distinct nucleotide sequences in the sample also encode this CDR3. The genes are TRBV18 and TRBJ2-2, with D perhaps matching TRBD1 (5 bases). V lost 2 bases, J lost 4 bases, and 5 bases lay in between. Germline-derived CDR1 and CDR2 are KGHSH and LQKENI. The CDR3 is 13 residues long. In nucleotides, the CDR3 is TGTGCCAGCTCACCAACAGGCACCGGGGAGCTGTTTTTT. Its protein product is CASSPTGTGELFF. Full variable domain (outside the CDR3, taken from reference TRBV18 and TRBJ2-2): NAGVMQNPRHLVRRRGQEARLRCSPMKGHSHVYWYRQLPEEGLKFMVYLQKENIIDESGMPKERFSAEFPKEGPSILRIQQVVRGDSAAYFCASSPTGTGELFFGEGSRLTVL.

The sample holds one count of this clone. The chain combines TRBV18 with TRBJ2-5, with TRBD2 matching 10 bases. Germline V gives CDR1 KGHSH, CDR2 LQKENI. J was trimmed by 4 bases and V by 0 bases; bases with no gene match: 8. The CDR3 totals 17 residues. DNA for the CDR3: TGTGCCAGCTCACCACCGGACGCTAGCGGGAGTCGAGAGACCCAGTACTTC. Translating gives CASSPPDASGSRETQYF.

The J gene is TRBJ1-2, the V gene TRBV6-6; the match to TRBD1 covers 8 bases. Trimming removed 5 bases from V and 8 bases from J; junction bases left unmatched: 7. The CDR3 length is 13 residues. The germline V gene has CDR1 MNHNY and CDR2 SVGAGI (reference sequence). CDR3 sequence reads: CASSGQGVGGYTF. In nucleotides, the CDR3 is TGTGCCAGCAGTGGACAGGGCGTGGGAGGCTACACCTTC.

The rearrangement joins TRBV5-4 to TRBJ2-7, with 12 positions matching TRBD2. Germline values: CDR1 SGHNT, CDR2 YYREEE (reference sequence). J lost 7 bases, V lost 3 bases, and 8 bases had no gene match. CDR3 length equals 15 residues. The CDR3 loop is CASSSWTSGVGEQYF. CDR3 DNA sequence: TGTGCCAGCAGCTCCTGGACTAGCGGGGTGGGAGAGCAGTACTTC.

With respect to this clone: The sample has other DNA sequences that encode this CDR3 too. J is TRBJ2-2 and V is TRBV2; no reliable D call. V shed 5 bases and J shed 1 base, with 2 bases lying between them. CDR1 is SNHLY and CDR2 is FYNNEI in the germline V gene. The CDR3 has 12 amino acids. CDR3 in DNA: TGTGCCAGCAGTAGGAACACCGGGGAGCTGTTTTTT. Amino acid sequence: CASSRNTGELFF.

This chain connects TRBV7-2 to TRBJ2-5, with 11 bases aligning to TRBD2. This CDR3 comprises 14 residues. The V segment lost 6 bases and the J segment 4 bases; nucleotides outside the gene matches: 4. CDR1 is SGHTA, CDR2 FQGNSA, per germline. The CDR3 sequence: CASSYSGGGETQYF. The CDR3 DNA is TGTGCCAGCAGTTATAGCGGGGGGGGAGAGACCCAGTACTTC.